This TCR beta chain was found in a study of T cells in Graves' hyperthyroidism and ophthalmopathy. Many counts were recorded for this clonotype. Amplified TCR beta CDR3 regions derived from RNA transcripts. TCR CDR3 underwent first-round RT-PCR with the HTBI primer set. From the multiplex PCR reads, TCRdb called clonotypes with MiXCR, one entry per CDR3 protein. The sample includes over 650,000 distinct CDR3 sequences, about 45% seen only once; the top ten take about 7%. With V trimmed by 4 bases and J by 5 bases, 2 bases remained unmatched. The CDR3 has 14 residues. Germline values: CDR1 KGHDR, CDR2 SFDVKD.

This TCR derives from an adult man with Graves' disease, either hyperthyroidism or ophthalmopathy (not recorded which). Sequencing used peripheral blood or thyroid tissue (not recorded which). V and J are TRBV24-1 and TRBJ1-5; 9 bases agree with TRBD1. CDR3 sequence reads: CATSEGTGYQPQHF. The CDR3 nucleotides are TGTGCCACCAGTGAGGGGACAGGGTATCAGCCCCAGCATTTT.